These T cell receptor beta chains were read from a single sample in a study of OX40 agonist ivuxolimab in advanced cancers. Method: immunoSEQ multiplex PCR; TCRdb's copy keeps in-frame clones and lacks some. The repertoire holds 45,000 to 65,000 clones, with about 90% as singletons. Sequencing used CD4+ or CD8+ T cells sorted from blood, obtained in a trial of the OX40 agonist ivuxolimab. The receptors come from an adult with an advanced solid tumor such as melanoma, head and neck, liver or kidney cancer. Both conserved end residues are part of each CDR3. A D gene is named only where the DNA matches it firmly. Size is omitted from some rows. Given values are once, few, many or a class for expanded clones.

-	-	TRBV28	TRBJ1-2	TGTGCCAGCAGCCGCCTCGGGACCAACTATGGCTACACCTTC	CASSRLGTNYGYTF
-	-	TRBV10-1	TRBJ2-7	TGCGCCAGCAGTGAGTCTAGAGGGCTGGGAGAGCAGTACTTC	CASSESRGLGEQYF
-	-	TRBV19	TRBJ2-7	TGTGCCAGTAGTCCTCAGCGACCAGGCCACCTCCCCGAGCAGTACTTC	CASSPQRPGHLPEQYF
-	-	TRBV28	TRBJ2-7	TGTGCCAGCAGTCAACAGGGCTACGAGCAGTACTTC	CASSQQGYEQYF
-	-	TRBV18	TRBJ1-1	TGTGCCAGCTCTACACCGAACACTGAAGCTTTCTTT	CASSTPNTEAFF
-	-	TRBV28	TRBJ1-1	TGTGCCAGCACCCGAATGAACACTGAAGCTTTCTTT	CASTRMNTEAFF
-	-	TRBV6-1	TRBJ2-3	TGTGCCAGCAGTAAGGGGCGAGTGGATACGCAGTATTTT	CASSKGRVDTQYF
-	-	TRBV7-8	TRBJ2-5	TGTGCCAGCAGCTACCAAGAGACCCAGTACTTC	CASSYQETQYF
TRBD1	-	TRBV9	TRBJ1-3	TGTGCCAGCAGCTCCCGACAGGGAGGGAGTGGAAACACCATATATTTT	CASSSRQGGSGNTIYF
TRBD1	-	TRBV28	TRBJ1-2	TGTGCCAGCAACCCCCTGGGGGGACAGTTTTATGGCTACACCTTC	CASNPLGGQFYGYTF
-	-	TRBV25-1	TRBJ2-2	TGTGCCAGCAGTGAAAGGGGGACCGGGGAGCTGTTTTTT	CASSERGTGELFF
-	-	TRBV7-2	TRBJ1-1	TGTGCCAGCAGCTTAGGGCAGCACAACACTGAAGCTTTCTTT	CASSLGQHNTEAFF
-	-	TRBV6-6	TRBJ2-3	TGTGCCAGCAGTTACGAGGGCTTTGGGGGAGATACGCAGTATTTT	CASSYEGFGGDTQYF
-	-	TRBV9	TRBJ1-6	TGTGCCAGCAGATCCGGCGGGGGGTCTAATTCACCCCTCCACTTT	CASRSGGGSNSPLHF
TRBD1	-	TRBV13	TRBJ2-1	TGTGCCAGCAGCACCGACAGGGGCTCCTACAATGAGCAGTTCTTC	CASSTDRGSYNEQFF
-	-	TRBV18	TRBJ1-1	TGTGCCAGCTCAGCGTTCATGAACACTGAAGCTTTCTTT	CASSAFMNTEAFF
TRBD2	-	TRBV29-1	TRBJ2-3	TGCAGCGTAACTAGCGGGAGCCGCACAGATACGCAGTATTTT	CSVTSGSRTDTQYF
-	medium-sized	TRBV30	TRBJ2-7	TGTGCCTGGAGTAGCTGGTCCTACGAGCAGTACTTC	CAWSSWSYEQYF
-	-	TRBV28	TRBJ1-6	TGTGCCAGCAGCCGACAGACAGGCCGTAATTCACCCCTCCACTTT	CASSRQTGRNSPLHF
-	-	TRBV5-1	TRBJ2-5	TGCGCCAGCAGCCCCTACGAGACCCAGTACTTC	CASSPYETQYF
TRBD2	-	TRBV18	TRBJ2-3	TGTGCCAGCACACGCGTACTGCTGGGACTAGCGGGGGAGAGCACAGATACGCAGTATTTT	CASTRVLLGLAGESTDTQYF
-	-	TRBV2	TRBJ1-3	TGTGCCAGCGTAGGGGGGACTGGAAACACCATATATTTT	CASVGGTGNTIYF
-	-	TRBV7-3	TRBJ1-1	TGTGCCAGCAGCCTGGCCCCACAGGGTGGAACTGAAGCTTTCTTT	CASSLAPQGGTEAFF
-	-	TRBV19	TRBJ1-4	TGTGCCAGTAGTAATCTAAACGGAGCAACTAATGAAAAACTGTTTTTT	CASSNLNGATNEKLFF
-	few	TRBV30	TRBJ1-1	TGTGCCTGGAGTAAGGGAGGGGATTATTCAAAAGCTTTCTTT	CAWSKGGDYSKAFF
-	-	TRBV10-3	TRBJ1-1	TGTGCCATCAGTGAGTCATACATGAACACTGAAGCTTTCTTT	CAISESYMNTEAFF
TRBD2	-	TRBV9	TRBJ2-3	TGTGCCAGCAGCCGGAGCGGGAGTGGCACAGATACGCAGTATTTT	CASSRSGSGTDTQYF
-	-	TRBV10-3	TRBJ2-1	TGTGCCCTGGCAGGGGGGGCGAATTGGGAGCAGTTCTTC	CALAGGANWEQFF
TRBD2	-	TRBV25-1	TRBJ2-3	TGTGCCAGCAGTGGGGGGACTAGCGGTCTCACAGATACGCAGTATTTT	CASSGGTSGLTDTQYF
-	-	TRBV25-1	TRBJ2-7	TGTGCCAGCAGTGATTACTACGAGCAGTACTTC	CASSDYYEQYF
-	-	TRBV18	TRBJ1-6	TGTGCCAGCTCACAAGACAGTCCGAATTCACCCCTCCACTTT	CASSQDSPNSPLHF
TRBD2	once	TRBV2	TRBJ2-7	TGTGCCAGCAGTGTAGCGGGGGGACAATTCTACGAGCAGTACTTC	CASSVAGGQFYEQYF
-	-	TRBV2	TRBJ1-3	TGTGCCAGCATGAGGGCCCCGGGAAACACCATATATTTT	CASMRAPGNTIYF
-	-	TRBV18	TRBJ1-1	TGTGCCAGCTCACAGGGTATAGGCACTGAAGCTTTCTTT	CASSQGIGTEAFF
-	few	TRBV18	TRBJ2-7	TGTGCCAGCTCACCGGGACCAGGCGACGAGCAGTACTTC	CASSPGPGDEQYF
-	-	TRBV4-2	TRBJ1-4	TGTGCCAGCAGCCAAGATTTCGGGTCTAATGAAAAACTGTTTTTT	CASSQDFGSNEKLFF
-	once	TRBV2	TRBJ2-6	TGTGCCAGCAGTGATTGGGTCTCTGGGGCCAACGTCCTGACTTTC	CASSDWVSGANVLTF
-	-	TRBV19	TRBJ1-2	TGTGCCAGTAACCTCCGGGACGGGGCCGGCTACACCTTC	CASNLRDGAGYTF